A single sample is the source of the 20 T cell receptor beta chains below, sequenced in a study of blood T cell repertoires in COVID-19. Only in-frame clones appear in the TCRdb table, and some are missing; sequencing was by immunoSEQ multiplex PCR. The sample contains approximately 25,000 clones, approximately 78% of which appear only once. Sequencing was performed on peripheral blood. These receptors all come from a human donor in a cohort sampled during active COVID-19.

This chain links TRBV28 with TRBJ2-1; D possibly corresponds to TRBD2 (6 bases). The germline V and J ends were trimmed by 3 bases and 10 bases, with 16 bases remaining between them. The germline V gene has CDR1 MDHEN and CDR2 SYDVKM. The CDR3 is 14 amino acids. DNA of the CDR3: TGTGCCAGCAGTTTGAGTCTAGCGCTCACCGAGCAGTTCTTC. Amino acid sequence: CASSLSLALTEQFF. The complete variable domain, with remaining parts taken from reference TRBV28 and TRBJ2-1, reads DVKVTQSSRYLVKRTGEKVFLECVQDMDHENMFWYRQDPGLGLRLIYFSYDVKMKEKGDIPEGYSVSREKKERFSLILESASTNQTSMYLCASSLSLALTEQFFGPGTRLTVL.

The chain joins TRBV6-5 to TRBJ1-6; D is undetermined. The CDR3 is 16 residues long. In germline, CDR1 is MNHEY, CDR2 SVGAGI. V lost 0 bases and J lost 7, with 13 bases in between. This chain's CDR3 is CASSYSSGFPNSPLHF. CDR3 DNA: TGTGCCAGCAGTTACTCGTCAGGTTTCCCGAATTCACCCCTCCACTTT.

The CDR3 reads CASSGGTGEGNTIYF. The CDR3 nucleotides read TGCGCCAGCAGCGGAGGGACAGGGGAAGGAAACACCATATATTTT. The genes are TRBV5-1 and TRBJ1-3, with 10 bases lining up with TRBD1. The germline gives CDR1 SGHRS, CDR2 YFSETQ. This CDR3 has 15 residues. With V trimmed by 4 bases and J by 4 bases, 5 bases remained unmatched.

The chain joins TRBV7-2 to TRBJ2-3; 8 bases are shared with TRBD1. Germline trimming cut 5 bases from V and 1 base from J; bases unmatched to any gene: 5. This CDR3 comprises 15 residues. Looked up from germline, CDR1 is SGHTA and CDR2 is FQGNSA. DNA for the CDR3: TGTGCCAGCAGCCTGCAGGGGGCTGGCACAGATACGCAGTATTTT. Protein: CASSLQGAGTDTQYF.

V is TRBV5-1 and J is TRBJ2-7, with 11 bases matching TRBD2. Germline trimming cut 2 bases from V and 4 bases from J; bases unmatched to any gene: 2. Per germline, CDR1 SGHRS and CDR2 YFSETQ. The CDR3 runs to 14 residues. The CDR3 bases are TGCGCCAGCAGCTTTTCTAGCGGGGGGTACGAGCAGTACTTC. Encoded protein: CASSFSSGGYEQYF.

The chain recombines TRBV19 with TRBJ2-1; tentative D call: TRBD2 (5 bases). CDR3 length: 15 residues. Germline V gene data show CDR1 as LNHDA and CDR2 as SQIVND (reference sequence). V was shortened by 5 bases and J by 5 bases, with 16 bases between the two germline ends. The CDR3 DNA is TGTGCCAGTAGTGATGGTCTGAGGGCGGACAATGAGCAGTTCTTC. Amino acid sequence: CASSDGLRADNEQFF.

V gene TRBV6-6 combines with J gene TRBJ2-5, with D tentatively TRBD1 (6 bases). Trimming took 4 bases from V and 0 from J, leaving 15 bases between them. The CDR3 has 16 residues. The V gene's germline CDR1 is MNHNY and CDR2 SVGAGI (reference sequence). CDR3 sequence: CASSFLTGTHQETQYF. In nucleotides, the CDR3 is TGTGCCAGCAGTTTCCTAACCGGGACACACCAAGAGACCCAGTACTTC.

This chain joins TRBV12-3 or TRBV12-4 and TRBJ2-5; D is uncertain. Trimming stripped 4 bases from V and 3 bases from J, with 6 bases between. The CDR3 consists of 12 residues. CDR3 coding DNA: TGTGCCAGCAGTTATAGCAAAGAGACCCAGTACTTC. As protein: CASSYSKETQYF.

This clone showed up just once. The rearrangement links TRBV9 to TRBJ2-3, with D perhaps TRBD2 (7 bases). There are 15 residues in the CDR3. Germline V lookup: CDR1 SGDLS, CDR2 YYNGEE. V was pared by 6 bases and J by 4 bases, with 18 bases between. Written as DNA, the CDR3 is TGTGCCAGCACTCATGGGGAGGGGGAAGCAGATACGCAGTATTTT. This translates into CASTHGEGEADTQYF.

This chain joins TRBV5-4 and TRBJ1-1; D remains unclear. CDR1 SGHNT and CDR2 YYREEE come from the germline V gene (reference sequence). Trimming shortened V by 0 bases and J by 1 base, and 7 bases separated the two germline ends. The CDR3 extends over 14 amino acids. CDR3 sequence reads: CASSLALRNTEAFF. The CDR3 nucleotides are TGTGCCAGCAGCTTGGCCCTTCGGAACACTGAAGCTTTCTTT. Based on the CDR3 plus reference TRBV5-4 and TRBJ1-1, the full variable domain is ETGVTQSPTHLIKTRGQQVTLRCSSQSGHNTVSWYQQALGQGPQFIFQYYREEENGRGNFPPRFSGLQFPNYSSELNVNALELDDSALYLCASSLALRNTEAFFGQGTRLTVV.

The chain uses TRBV5-1 and TRBJ2-5; 7 nucleotides match TRBD1. Losses at the gene ends were 1 base for V and 4 bases for J; bases not matched to a gene: 16. Germline CDR1 reads SGHRS; CDR2 reads YFSETQ. This CDR3 has 18 residues. Here the CDR3 reads CASSLLFGGQPPPETQYF. The CDR3 DNA follows: TGCGCCAGCAGCTTGCTATTTGGGGGACAGCCCCCTCCAGAGACCCAGTACTTC. The complete variable domain, with remaining parts taken from reference TRBV5-1 and TRBJ2-5, reads KAGVTQTPRYLIKTRGQQVTLSCSPISGHRSVSWYQQTPGQGLQFLFEYFSETQRNKGNFPGRFSGRQFSNSRSEMNVSTLELGDSALYLCASSLLFGGQPPPETQYFGPGTRLLVL.

The V gene is TRBV11-3, the J gene TRBJ2-1, with TRBD2 identical over 10 bases. Germline assignment: CDR1 SGHNT and CDR2 YENEEA. This CDR3 has 15 residues. The V segment lost 2 bases and the J segment 7 bases; nucleotides outside the gene matches: 5. CDR3 in amino acids: CASSLTSSGRNEQFF. In DNA, the CDR3 is TGTGCCAGCAGCTTAACGTCTAGCGGGAGAAATGAGCAGTTCTTC.

This chain uses TRBV24-1 with TRBJ2-2, with TRBD2 as a possible D gene (5 bases). Trimming took off 1 base at V and 6 bases at J, with 8 bases between the two ends. CDR3 length equals 14 residues. Germline CDR1 reads KGHDR; CDR2 reads SFDVKD. This chain's CDR3 is CATSDFIGAGELFF. CDR3 DNA: TGTGCCACCAGTGATTTTATCGGGGCCGGGGAGCTGTTTTTT.

By its share, this clone is medium-sized. The sample contains more than one DNA sequence encoding this CDR3. This chain connects TRBV30 to TRBJ1-1, with D unclear. The germline V and J ends were trimmed by 4 bases and 0 bases, with 15 bases remaining between them. There are 15 residues in the CDR3. The germline V gene encodes CDR1 GTSNPN and CDR2 SVGIG (reference sequence). CDR3 protein: CAWIRRARMNTEAFF. Written as DNA, the CDR3 is TGTGCCTGGATCCGGAGGGCCCGCATGAACACTGAAGCTTTCTTT.

This sequence joins TRBV4-2 and TRBJ1-2; TRBD1 aligns across 8 bases. This CDR3 comprises 17 residues. The V gene's germline CDR1 is LGHNA and CDR2 YNFKEQ. With V trimmed by 0 bases and J by 1 base, 7 bases remained unmatched. CDR3 sequence: CASSQEWETGVNYGYTF. The DNA of the CDR3 is TGTGCCAGCAGCCAAGAATGGGAGACAGGGGTTAACTATGGCTACACCTTC.

The chain uses TRBV23-1 and TRBJ2-2; 8 bases agree with TRBD2. TRBV23-1 is an open reading frame whose function is uncertain. The V and J ends lost 11 bases and 1 base, in that order; junction bases with no gene match: 3. This CDR3 is 13 amino acids long. The CDR3 is CAPGGENTGELFF. The CDR3 DNA sequence: TGCGCCCCGGGGGGGGAGAACACCGGGGAGCTGTTTTTT.

This clone was observed a few times. The rearrangement uses TRBV19 and TRBJ2-2, with 8 bases matching TRBD1. V was clipped by 4 bases and J by 0 bases; unmatched bases: 4. The CDR3 sequence is 16 residues long. Germline CDR1 LNHDA, CDR2 SQIVND (reference sequence). The DNA for the CDR3 is TGTGCCAGTAGTAGGGACAGGCTGGCGAACACCGGGGAGCTGTTTTTT. Translation: CASSRDRLANTGELFF.

The rearrangement links TRBV10-1 to TRBJ2-3; weak D call: TRBD1 (5 bases). This CDR3 is 17 amino acids long. V lost 3 bases and J 2 bases, leaving 18 bases between the germline ends. Germline V gene lookup returns CDR1 WNHNN and CDR2 SYGVQD (reference sequence). CDR3 sequence reads: CASSELRQGKHTDTQYF. The CDR3 nucleotides read TGCGCCAGCAGTGAATTAAGGCAGGGAAAACACACAGATACGCAGTATTTT.

This clone turned up a few times. The V and J genes are TRBV4-3 and TRBJ1-5; D call uncertain. Deletions cut 0 bases from V and 5 bases from J, with 5 bases between. Germline V gives CDR1 LGHNA, CDR2 YSLEER. The CDR3 totals 13 residues. The CDR3 DNA follows: TGCGCCAGCAGCCAAGACAGGCATCAGCCCCAGCATTTT. Translated, it gives CASSQDRHQPQHF.

V is TRBV27 and J is TRBJ1-6; D is unclear. Deletions cut 0 bases from V and 6 bases from J, with 12 bases between. The germline CDR1 and CDR2 sequences are MNHEY and SMNVEV (reference sequence). The CDR3 contains 16 residues. Written as DNA, the CDR3 is TGTGCCAGCAGTTTATCGCCCCAGGTTTTTAATTCACCCCTCCACTTT. Translation: CASSLSPQVFNSPLHF.